This T cell receptor (beta chain) was sequenced for a study of cytomegalovirus exposure and HLA in healthy donors. Whole-study findings and limits: Approximately 17,000 TCR beta sequences were associated with HLA alleles at 0.05 false discovery rate in a later analysis. Judged likely to be a sequencing artifact was a cluster of highly shared sequence variants. It was only CMV serostatus that was available as immune exposure information. Rarity marked most TCR sequences, yet some public TCRs occurred in many donors.

PCR amplification relied on 60 Vbeta primers (plus 13 Jbeta primers). Generated by immunoSEQ multiplex PCR, the TCRdb table keeps only in-frame clones and is missing some. The sample lists hundreds of thousands of clones, 82% occurring once. The CDR3 runs to 13 residues. The V gene lost 0 bases and the J gene lost 4 bases, with 7 bases spanning the gap. A remark on this clone: Its antigen is still unknown.

The sequence was collected from a woman in her thirties or forties in good health and CMV-seronegative. The source material was PBMCs. The gene calls are TRBV5-3 and TRBJ1-1; no reliable D call. TRBV5-3 counts as an open reading frame of uncertain function. This CDR3 reads CARSLVRATEAFF. The CDR3 DNA follows: TGTGCCAGAAGCTTGGTAAGAGCCACTGAAGCTTTCTTT.